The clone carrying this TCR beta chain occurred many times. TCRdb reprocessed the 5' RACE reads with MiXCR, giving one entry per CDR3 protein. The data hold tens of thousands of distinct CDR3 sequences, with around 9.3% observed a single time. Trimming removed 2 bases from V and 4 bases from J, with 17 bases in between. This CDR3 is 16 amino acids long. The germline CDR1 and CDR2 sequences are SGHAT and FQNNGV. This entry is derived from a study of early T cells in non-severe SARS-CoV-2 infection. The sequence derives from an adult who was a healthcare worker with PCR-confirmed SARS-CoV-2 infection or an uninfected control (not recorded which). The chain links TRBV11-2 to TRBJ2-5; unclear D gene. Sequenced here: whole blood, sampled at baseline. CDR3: CASSLTAPTVSETQYF. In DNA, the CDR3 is TGTGCCAGCAGCTTAACCGCCCCGACCGTATCAGAGACCCAGTACTTC.